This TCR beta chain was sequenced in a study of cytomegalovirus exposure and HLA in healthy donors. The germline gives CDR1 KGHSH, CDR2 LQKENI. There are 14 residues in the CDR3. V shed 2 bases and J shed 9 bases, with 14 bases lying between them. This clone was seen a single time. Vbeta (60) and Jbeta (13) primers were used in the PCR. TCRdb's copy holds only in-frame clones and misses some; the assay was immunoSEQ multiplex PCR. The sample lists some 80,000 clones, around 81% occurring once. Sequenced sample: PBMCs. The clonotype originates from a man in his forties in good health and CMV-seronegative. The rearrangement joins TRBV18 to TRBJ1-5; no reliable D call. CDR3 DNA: TGTGCCAGCTCACCAGGGGAGGGCCGTCGGCCCCAGCATTTT. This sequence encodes CASSPGEGRRPQHF.